This T cell receptor beta chain was observed in a study of T cell changes during pregnancy in multiple sclerosis. The protocol was immunoSEQ multiplex PCR, while the TCRdb copy is restricted to in-frame clones and leaves out a portion. Seen here are tens of thousands of clones, about 92% observed once, and the top ten hold roughly 0.98%. The germline V gene has CDR1 ENHRY and CDR2 SYGVKD. CDR3 length: 17 amino acids. V lost 6 bases, J lost 3 bases, and 10 bases stayed unmatched. This specimen consisted of peripheral blood, obtained after pregnancy. This receptor was obtained from a female donor with multiple sclerosis, enrolled in a pregnancy study. The gene calls are TRBV10-3 and TRBJ2-6, with 8 bases matching TRBD2. The CDR3 bases are TGTGCCATCAGACCGGGACTAGAAGGGCGTGGGGCCAACGTCCTGACTTTC. Its protein is CAIRPGLEGRGANVLTF.